The TCR beta chain under discussion was sequenced for a study of shared clonotypes between healthy human individuals. The CDR3 is 18 residues long. The V and J ends lost 0 bases and 5 bases, in that order; junction bases with no gene match: 9. In germline, CDR1 is SGDLS, CDR2 YYNGEE. Splitting of each subset's genomic DNA was done evenly across several immunoSEQ plates. Sequencing was performed with immunoSEQ multiplex PCR; in TCRdb, only in-frame clones are kept and a portion is missing. The repertoire holds approximately 2.4 million clones, with 95% as singletons. Sequenced: naive CD4+ T cells sorted from blood. The subset: CD45RA+ positively selected. The chain recombines TRBV9 with TRBJ2-5; 14 bases align to TRBD2. The receptor's source is a man in his late teens or twenties in good health. CDR3 nucleotides: TGTGCCAGCAGCGTAGGAGGGGGGACTAGCGGGAGTGTGGAGACCCAGTACTTC. Translating gives CASSVGGGTSGSVETQYF.